This T cell receptor (beta chain) derives from a study of T cell responses to AZD1222 COVID-19 vaccine. General study findings and limits: Every sample of the repertoires postdated the peak T cell response.

CDR3 size: 17 residues. Germline V gene lookup returns CDR1 MNHNS and CDR2 SASEGT. V trimming: 4 bases; J trimming: 4 bases; junction bases outside the gene matches: 9. Comments on this clone: Its antigen is not identified.

Assay used: immunoSEQ multiplex PCR; TCRdb lists only in-frame clones, some missing. The data contain 120,000 or so clones, 90% of them singletons. The sequence derives from an adult in good health. V and J are TRBV6-1 and TRBJ2-7; the match to TRBD2 covers 14 bases. The starting material was peripheral blood, obtained on day 0 of AZD1222 vaccination. CDR3 sequence: CASSGGTSGRWGYEQYF. In DNA form, the CDR3 reads TGTGCCAGCAGTGGTGGGACTAGCGGGAGATGGGGGTACGAGCAGTACTTC.